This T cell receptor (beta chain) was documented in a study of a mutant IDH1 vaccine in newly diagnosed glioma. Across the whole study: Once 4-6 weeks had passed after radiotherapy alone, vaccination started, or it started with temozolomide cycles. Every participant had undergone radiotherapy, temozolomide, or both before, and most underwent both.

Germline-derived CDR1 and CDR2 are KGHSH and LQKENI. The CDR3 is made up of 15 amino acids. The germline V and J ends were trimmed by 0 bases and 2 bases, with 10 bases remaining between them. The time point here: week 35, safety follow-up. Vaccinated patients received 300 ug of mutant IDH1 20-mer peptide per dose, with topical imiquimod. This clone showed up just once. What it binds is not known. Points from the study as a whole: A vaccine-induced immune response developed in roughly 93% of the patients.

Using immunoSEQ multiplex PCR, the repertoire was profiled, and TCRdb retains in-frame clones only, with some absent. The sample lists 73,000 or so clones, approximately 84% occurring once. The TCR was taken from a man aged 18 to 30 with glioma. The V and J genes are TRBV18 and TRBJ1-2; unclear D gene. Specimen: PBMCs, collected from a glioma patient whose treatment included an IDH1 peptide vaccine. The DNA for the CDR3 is TGTGCCAGCTCACCACCGTATTTGGGAAACTATGGCTACACCTTC. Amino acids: CASSPPYLGNYGYTF.